This T cell receptor beta chain is from a study of blood T cell repertoires in COVID-19. Study overall: Nucleic acid was either cDNA or gDNA, and it came from T cells, B-cell-depleted T cells, or PBMCs.

Germline CDR1 and CDR2: PRHDT and FYEKMQ (reference sequence). The V gene lost 5 bases and the J gene lost 0 bases, with 8 bases spanning the gap. The CDR3 consists of 15 residues. Per the study methods: Cell counts per sample came from amplifying reference gene primers. TCRdb's table, derived via immunoSEQ multiplex PCR, lists solely in-frame clones and lacks some. The V and J calls and clone size were taken over from that table, and D and trimming were inferred from the DNA. The data show approximately 110,000 clones, with 70% to 85% seen just once and roughly 7.7% held by the top ten. The receptor was derived from a woman of 80 years or more with active or convalescent COVID-19. The sequencing sample was made of peripheral blood. This chain connects TRBV13 to TRBJ2-6, with D maybe TRBD2 (5 bases). CDR3 protein: CASSREGSGANVLTF. The CDR3 nucleotides read TGTGCCAGCAGCAGAGAGGGCTCTGGGGCCAACGTCCTGACTTTC.